This record covers a single T cell receptor beta chain. Some clones are missing from TCRdb's copy, which holds only in-frame ones; the method was immunoSEQ multiplex PCR. This sample carries roughly 90,000 clones, about 80% of them seen once, and the ten largest clones take about 15%. The entry originates in a study of blood T cell repertoires in COVID-19. The overall study: Samples came from the United States, Italy and Spain, spanning acute and convalescent COVID-19.

The sequencing sample was made of peripheral blood. This receptor was identified in a human donor in a cohort sampled during active COVID-19.

The CDR3 protein is CASSLLPGRDRVSYEQYF. In nucleotides, the CDR3 is TGCGCCAGCAGTCTTCTTCCTGGGCGGGACAGGGTGTCCTACGAGCAGTACTTC. The chain combines TRBV10-1 with TRBJ2-7; the match to TRBD1 covers 9 bases. Trimming cost V 5 bases and J 1 base; bases outside gene matches: 15. The CDR3 spans 18 residues. Germline V gene sequence: CDR1 WNHNN, CDR2 SYGVQD (reference sequence).